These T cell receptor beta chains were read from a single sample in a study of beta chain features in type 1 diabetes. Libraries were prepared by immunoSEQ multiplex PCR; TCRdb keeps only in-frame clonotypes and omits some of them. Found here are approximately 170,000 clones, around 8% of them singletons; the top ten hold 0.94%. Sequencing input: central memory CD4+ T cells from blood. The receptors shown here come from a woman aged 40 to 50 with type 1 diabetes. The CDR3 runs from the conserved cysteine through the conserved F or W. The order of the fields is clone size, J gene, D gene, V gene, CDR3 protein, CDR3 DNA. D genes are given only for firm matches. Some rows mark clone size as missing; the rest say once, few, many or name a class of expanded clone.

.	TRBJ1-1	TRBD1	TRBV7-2	CASTIPETGKAFF	TGTGCCAGCACCATCCCCGAGACAGGGAAGGCTTTCTTT
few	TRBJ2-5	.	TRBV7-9	CASSLGVRGETQYF	TGTGCCAGCAGCTTAGGGGTCCGGGGAGAGACCCAGTACTTC
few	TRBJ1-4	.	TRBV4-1	CASSQVGGMANEKLFF	TGCGCCAGCAGCCAAGTGGGGGGTATGGCGAATGAAAAACTGTTTTTT
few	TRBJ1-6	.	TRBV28	CASSSSSRPLHF	TGTGCCAGCAGTTCCTCTTCTCGACCCCTCCACTTT
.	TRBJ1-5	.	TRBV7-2	CASSPGTSIAQPQHF	TGTGCCAGCAGCCCCGGGACTTCCATCGCACAGCCCCAGCATTTT
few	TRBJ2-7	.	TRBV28	CASSPSGDSSYEQYF	TGTGCCAGCAGTCCCTCGGGGGACAGTTCCTACGAGCAGTACTTC
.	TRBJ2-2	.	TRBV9	CASSVGLTNTGELFF	TGTGCCAGCAGCGTAGGGCTTACGAACACCGGGGAGCTGTTTTTT
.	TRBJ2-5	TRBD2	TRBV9	CASSVAGGREETQYF	TGTGCCAGCAGCGTAGCGGGGGGGCGAGAAGAGACCCAGTACTTC
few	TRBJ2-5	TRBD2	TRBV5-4	CASSSGLAGEYQETQYF	TGTGCCAGCAGCTCGGGACTAGCGGGGGAGTACCAAGAGACCCAGTACTTC
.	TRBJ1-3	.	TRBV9	CASSTTDSGNTIYF	TGTGCCAGCAGCACGACAGACTCTGGAAACACCATATATTTT
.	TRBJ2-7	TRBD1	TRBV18	CASSPGTGELSEQYF	TGTGCCAGCTCACCCGGGACAGGGGAATTGTCCGAGCAGTACTTC
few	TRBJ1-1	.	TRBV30	CAWTRQDPNTEAFF	TGTGCCTGGACGAGACAGGACCCGAACACTGAAGCTTTCTTT
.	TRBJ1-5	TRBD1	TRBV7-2	CASSLGTGRQPQHF	TGTGCCAGCAGCTTAGGGACAGGGCGCCAGCCCCAGCATTTT
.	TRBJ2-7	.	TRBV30	CAWSVGGDSYEQYF	TGTGCCTGGAGTGTAGGCGGGGATTCCTACGAGCAGTACTTC
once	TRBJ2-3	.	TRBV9	CASSPAGGPEYF	TGTGCCAGCAGCCCCGCGGGCGGGCCGGAGTATTTT
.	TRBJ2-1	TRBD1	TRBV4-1	CASSSQGLSYNEQFF	TGCGCCAGCAGCTCACAGGGGCTCTCCTACAATGAGCAGTTCTTC
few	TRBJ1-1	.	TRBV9	CASSVATDRGEAFF	TGTGCCAGCAGCGTAGCTACGGACAGAGGGGAAGCTTTCTTT
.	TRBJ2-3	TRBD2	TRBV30	CAWGPGTSGRGMDTQYF	TGTGCCTGGGGCCCTGGGACTAGCGGGAGGGGGATGGATACGCAGTATTTT
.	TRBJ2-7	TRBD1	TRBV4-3	CASSHDRDRRAYEQYF	TGCGCCAGCAGCCATGACCGGGACAGGAGGGCCTACGAGCAGTACTTC
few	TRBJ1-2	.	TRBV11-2	CASSLTVGYGYTF	TGTGCCAGCAGCCTTACAGTAGGCTATGGCTACACCTTC
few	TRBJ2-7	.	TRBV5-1	CASSGSAPSYEQYF	TGCGCCAGCAGCGGGAGCGCCCCCTCCTACGAGCAGTACTTC
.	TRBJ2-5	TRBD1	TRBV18	CASSPGTVQETQYF	TGTGCCAGCTCACCGGGGACAGTCCAAGAGACCCAGTACTTC
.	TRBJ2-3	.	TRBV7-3	CASSLNWGADTQYF	TGTGCCAGCAGCTTAAATTGGGGGGCAGATACGCAGTATTTT
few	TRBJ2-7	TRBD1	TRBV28	CASSPPGQGSYEQYF	TGTGCCAGCAGTCCACCGGGACAGGGGTCCTACGAGCAGTACTTC
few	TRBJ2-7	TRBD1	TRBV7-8	CASSRQGPSSYEQYF	TGTGCCAGCAGTCGACAGGGGCCTAGCTCCTACGAGCAGTACTTC
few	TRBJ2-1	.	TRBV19	CASSILRGEQFF	TGTGCCAGTAGTATATTACGCGGCGAGCAGTTCTTC
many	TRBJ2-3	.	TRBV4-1	CASSQRGGTDTQYF	TGCGCCAGCAGCCAACGCGGGGGCACAGATACGCAGTATTTT
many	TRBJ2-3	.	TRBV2	CASSRGTSTDTQYF	TGTGCCAGCAGTAGGGGGACAAGCACAGATACGCAGTATTTT
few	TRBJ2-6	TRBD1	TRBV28	CASTYRGPAGANVLTF	TGTGCCAGCACCTACAGGGGGCCGGCTGGGGCCAACGTCCTGACTTTC